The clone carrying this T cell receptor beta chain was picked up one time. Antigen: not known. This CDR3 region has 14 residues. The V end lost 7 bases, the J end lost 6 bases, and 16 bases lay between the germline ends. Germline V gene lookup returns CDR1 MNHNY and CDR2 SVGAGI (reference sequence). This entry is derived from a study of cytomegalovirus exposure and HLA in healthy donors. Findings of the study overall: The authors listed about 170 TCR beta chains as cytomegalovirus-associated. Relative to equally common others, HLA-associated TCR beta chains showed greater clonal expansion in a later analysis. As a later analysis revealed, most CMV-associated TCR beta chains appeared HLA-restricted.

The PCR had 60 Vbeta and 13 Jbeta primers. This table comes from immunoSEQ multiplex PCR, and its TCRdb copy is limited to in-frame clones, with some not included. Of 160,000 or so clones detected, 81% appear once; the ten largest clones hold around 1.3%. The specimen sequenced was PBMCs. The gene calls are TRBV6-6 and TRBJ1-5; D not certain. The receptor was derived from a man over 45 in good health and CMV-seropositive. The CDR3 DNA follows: TGTGCCAGCACTTTACGGGGAACAATTCAGCCCCAGCATTTT. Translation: CASTLRGTIQPQHF.